The 6 T cell receptor beta chains below come from one sample, sequenced in a study of cytomegalovirus exposure and HLA in healthy donors. Primers for the PCR totalled 60 Vbeta and 13 Jbeta. This table comes from immunoSEQ multiplex PCR, and its TCRdb copy is limited to in-frame clones, with some not included. Seen here are about 59,000 clones, 80% observed once, and the top ten hold 3.9%. The sample comprised PBMCs. All receptors come from a woman in her 40s in good health and CMV-seronegative.

V gene TRBV27 combines with J gene TRBJ1-1; 7 nucleotides agree with TRBD1. After removal of 5 bases from V and 1 base from J, the junction contained 7 bases not matched to a gene. CDR1 and CDR2 from the germline V gene are MNHEY and SMNVEV (reference sequence). CDR3 length equals 15 residues. In DNA form, the CDR3 reads TGTGCCAGCAGTCCGACAGGGTACCCGAACACTGAAGCTTTCTTT. Residues: CASSPTGYPNTEAFF.

V and J are TRBV5-8 and TRBJ1-3; 7 bases match TRBD1. This CDR3 is built from 18 residues. Unmatched junction bases numbered 13, after V lost 4 bases and J lost 0 bases. Germline V CDR1 and CDR2: SGHTS, YDEGEE. The CDR3 sequence is CASSGMDRLSYSGNTIYF. The CDR3 DNA sequence: TGTGCCAGCAGCGGGATGGACAGGCTCTCATACTCTGGAAACACCATATATTTT.

The chain combines TRBV11-2 with TRBJ2-1, with D possibly matching TRBD2 (6 bases). The CDR3 consists of 15 residues. V was cut by 5 bases and J by 2 bases, with 13 bases left in between. Germline V lookup: CDR1 SGHAT, CDR2 FQNNGV. CDR3: CASSLGGSAYNEQFF. The DNA of the CDR3 is TGTGCCAGCAGCCTGGGGGGTTCGGCCTACAATGAGCAGTTCTTC. The whole variable domain, remainder taken from reference TRBV11-2 and TRBJ2-1, is EAGVAQSPRYKIIEKRQSVAFWCNPISGHATLYWYQQILGQGPKLLIQFQNNGVVDDSQLPKDRFSAERLKGVDSTLKIQPAKLEDSAVYLCASSLGGSAYNEQFFGPGTRLTVL.

The chain is built from TRBV7-9 and TRBJ2-3; 7 positions match TRBD1. V was pared by 5 bases and J by 0 bases, with 2 bases of the junction left unmatched. This CDR3 has 14 amino acids. In germline, CDR1 is SEHNR, CDR2 FQNEAQ (reference sequence). CDR3 loop: CASSIRGSTDTQYF. CDR3 in DNA: TGTGCCAGCAGCATCAGGGGGAGCACAGATACGCAGTATTTT.

V usage is TRBV7-2 and J usage is TRBJ2-7; 9 bases match TRBD2. J was trimmed by 5 bases and V by 5 bases; bases with no gene match: 7. This CDR3 spans 14 amino acids. The germline V gene encodes CDR1 SGHTA and CDR2 FQGNSA. DNA for the CDR3: TGTGCCAGCAGCAGTAGCGGGAGTGTCAACGAGCAGTACTTC. Encoded protein: CASSSSGSVNEQYF. Filled out from reference TRBV7-2 and TRBJ2-7, the complete variable domain reads GAGVSQSPSNKVTEKGKDVELRCDPISGHTALYWYRQSLGQGLEFLIYFQGNSAPDKSGLPSDRFSAERTGGSVSTLTIQRTQQEDSAVYLCASSSSGSVNEQYFGPGTRLTVT.

This chain links TRBV10-3 with TRBJ2-3, with 9 bases lining up with TRBD2. V was pared by 9 bases and J by 4 bases, with 14 bases of the junction left unmatched. The CDR3 sequence is 16 residues long. Germline loops: CDR1 ENHRY, CDR2 SYGVKD. In DNA, the CDR3 is TGTGCCATTTCCGAAGGGGCGGGAGGGCCAGCAGATACGCAGTATTTT. It encodes CAISEGAGGPADTQYF.